These T cell receptor beta chains were read from a single sample in a study of Ad26.COV2.S vaccination and SARS-CoV-2 variants. The table came from immunoSEQ multiplex PCR; TCRdb's copy has only in-frame clones and leaves some out. Seen here are around 420,000 clones, 85% to 90% observed once, and the top ten hold 3.5% to 4%. Sequences were derived from peripheral blood, sampled in a trial of Ad26.COV2.S vaccine versus placebo. The receptor source for this set is a person aged 18 to 65 who received the Ad26.COV2.S COVID-19 vaccine or a placebo. The CDR3 runs from the conserved cysteine through the conserved F or W. Each record gives: J gene, D gene, clone size, V gene, CDR3 DNA, CDR3 protein. The D gene is left open where the match is weak. Size is stated for part of the rows, as once, few or many counts, or as a class when the clone is expanded.

j_call: TRBJ2-2
d_call: NA
clone_size: NA
v_call: TRBV2
cdr3_nt: TGTGCCAGCAGTGTGGACCTAATTCTAAACACCGGGGAGCTGTTTTTT
cdr3_aa: CASSVDLILNTGELFF

j_call: TRBJ2-7
d_call: NA
clone_size: NA
v_call: TRBV6-6
cdr3_nt: TGTGCCAGCAGTTACTCGAGGGGTTACGAGCAGTACTTC
cdr3_aa: CASSYSRGYEQYF

j_call: TRBJ2-7
d_call: TRBD1
clone_size: NA
v_call: TRBV7-9
cdr3_nt: TGTGCCAGCAACCCCGGGACAGGGCACTACGAGCAGTACTTC
cdr3_aa: CASNPGTGHYEQYF

j_call: TRBJ2-7
d_call: NA
clone_size: NA
v_call: TRBV9
cdr3_nt: TGTGCCAGCAGTACCTACAGGGATCCCTCCTACGAGCAGTACTTC
cdr3_aa: CASSTYRDPSYEQYF

j_call: TRBJ2-7
d_call: TRBD1
clone_size: NA
v_call: TRBV6-5
cdr3_nt: TGTGCCAGCAGCGCGGACAGGGGCACAACCTACGAGCAGTACTTC
cdr3_aa: CASSADRGTTYEQYF

j_call: TRBJ2-1
d_call: TRBD2
clone_size: NA
v_call: TRBV16
cdr3_nt: TGTGCCAGCAGCCAACGTGCAGGGACTACTGAGCAGTTCTTC
cdr3_aa: CASSQRAGTTEQFF

j_call: TRBJ1-2
d_call: NA
clone_size: NA
v_call: TRBV6-5
cdr3_nt: TGTGCCAGCAGTTATTATGGGGGGAACTATGGCTACACCTTC
cdr3_aa: CASSYYGGNYGYTF

j_call: TRBJ1-6
d_call: NA
clone_size: NA
v_call: TRBV15
cdr3_nt: TGTGCCACCAGCCCCGGTACGTCCTATAATTCACCCCTCCACTTT
cdr3_aa: CATSPGTSYNSPLHF

j_call: TRBJ1-3
d_call: NA
clone_size: NA
v_call: TRBV3-1/TRBV3-2
cdr3_nt: TGTGCCAGCAGCCTACGGGGAAACACCATATATTTT
cdr3_aa: CASSLRGNTIYF

j_call: TRBJ1-1
d_call: NA
clone_size: NA
v_call: TRBV28
cdr3_nt: TGTGCCAGCAGTTTCGGCCTGAACACTGAAGCTTTCTTT
cdr3_aa: CASSFGLNTEAFF

j_call: TRBJ2-5
d_call: TRBD2
clone_size: NA
v_call: TRBV29-1
cdr3_nt: TGCAGCGCCGTACTAGCGGGGGGGCAAGAGACCCAGTACTTC
cdr3_aa: CSAVLAGGQETQYF

j_call: TRBJ2-7
d_call: NA
clone_size: NA
v_call: TRBV28
cdr3_nt: TGTGCCAGCAGTTTTGGGGAACCCTACGAGCAGTACTTC
cdr3_aa: CASSFGEPYEQYF

j_call: TRBJ2-3
d_call: NA
clone_size: NA
v_call: TRBV9
cdr3_nt: TGTGCCAGCAGCCCGATAGGTCAGGGAGATACGCAGTATTTT
cdr3_aa: CASSPIGQGDTQYF

j_call: TRBJ2-1
d_call: NA
clone_size: NA
v_call: TRBV4-2
cdr3_nt: TGTGCCAGCAATCTGGAGGAGAGCTCCTACAATGAGCAGTTCTTC
cdr3_aa: CASNLEESSYNEQFF

j_call: TRBJ2-3
d_call: TRBD2
clone_size: NA
v_call: TRBV11-3
cdr3_nt: TGTGCCAGCAGCTCAACTAGCGGGGACCTCACAGATACGCAGTATTTT
cdr3_aa: CASSSTSGDLTDTQYF

j_call: TRBJ2-5
d_call: NA
clone_size: NA
v_call: TRBV7-9
cdr3_nt: TGTGCCAGCAGCTTCGATATGGCGGGCGTGACGGAGACCCAGTACTTC
cdr3_aa: CASSFDMAGVTETQYF

j_call: TRBJ2-2
d_call: NA
clone_size: NA
v_call: TRBV6-2/TRBV6-3
cdr3_nt: TGTGCCAGCAGTTACAACGAGGGTAGGAGCGGGGAGCTGTTTTTT
cdr3_aa: CASSYNEGRSGELFF

j_call: TRBJ1-6
d_call: NA
clone_size: NA
v_call: TRBV18
cdr3_nt: TGTGCCAGCTCACCGCTTGGGGGCTCCTATAATTCACCCCTCCACTTT
cdr3_aa: CASSPLGGSYNSPLHF

j_call: TRBJ1-5
d_call: TRBD1
clone_size: NA
v_call: TRBV5-5
cdr3_nt: TGTGCCAGCAGATTGACAGGGTATAGCAATCAGCCCCAGCATTTT
cdr3_aa: CASRLTGYSNQPQHF

j_call: TRBJ2-3
d_call: NA
clone_size: NA
v_call: TRBV7-9
cdr3_nt: TGTGCCAGCAGCTTTCGCCAGGGCACAGATACGCAGTATTTT
cdr3_aa: CASSFRQGTDTQYF

j_call: TRBJ1-5
d_call: NA
clone_size: NA
v_call: TRBV11-2
cdr3_nt: TGTGCCAGCAGCTTAGGATCAGGGAGCAATCAGCCCCAGCATTTT
cdr3_aa: CASSLGSGSNQPQHF

j_call: TRBJ1-2
d_call: TRBD1
clone_size: NA
v_call: TRBV12-5
cdr3_nt: TGTGCTAGTGGTTTGTCACAGGGGGCGTCTGGCTACACCTTC
cdr3_aa: CASGLSQGASGYTF

j_call: TRBJ2-1
d_call: TRBD2
clone_size: NA
v_call: TRBV7-6
cdr3_nt: TGTGCCAGCAGCTCAATAGCGGGGGGGAGGGCGAATGAGCAGTTCTTC
cdr3_aa: CASSSIAGGRANEQFF

j_call: TRBJ2-3
d_call: TRBD2
clone_size: NA
v_call: TRBV6-1
cdr3_nt: TGTGCCAGCAGTGAGGGTGTGGCTAGCGGGAGCACAGATACGCAGTATTTT
cdr3_aa: CASSEGVASGSTDTQYF

j_call: TRBJ2-7
d_call: TRBD2
clone_size: NA
v_call: TRBV4-1
cdr3_nt: TGCGCCAGCAGCCAAGAAGGGGCTAGCGGGGGGTCCTACGAGCAGTACTTC
cdr3_aa: CASSQEGASGGSYEQYF

j_call: TRBJ1-5
d_call: NA
clone_size: once
v_call: TRBV28
cdr3_nt: TGTGCCAGCAGCGCGGACACCGATAGCAATCAGCCCCAGCATTTT
cdr3_aa: CASSADTDSNQPQHF

j_call: TRBJ2-3
d_call: NA
clone_size: NA
v_call: TRBV5-1
cdr3_nt: TGCGCCAGCAGCCGTGCCACCCTCAACACAGATACGCAGTATTTT
cdr3_aa: CASSRATLNTDTQYF

j_call: TRBJ2-1
d_call: NA
clone_size: NA
v_call: TRBV3-1/TRBV3-2
cdr3_nt: TGTGCCAGCAGCCAAGTTCGGGTTTATCATGAGCAGTTCTTC
cdr3_aa: CASSQVRVYHEQFF

j_call: TRBJ1-4
d_call: NA
clone_size: NA
v_call: TRBV11-2
cdr3_nt: TGTGCCAGCAGCCTCCAACAGGGAACTAATGAAAAACTGTTTTTT
cdr3_aa: CASSLQQGTNEKLFF

j_call: TRBJ2-7
d_call: NA
clone_size: NA
v_call: TRBV20-1
cdr3_nt: TGCAGTGCTAGTGAGACAGTAGCGGTAGAGCAGTACTTC
cdr3_aa: CSASETVAVEQYF

j_call: TRBJ2-3
d_call: TRBD2
clone_size: NA
v_call: TRBV29-1
cdr3_nt: TGCAGCGGTGGAGGGACTAGCGGGGAACTAGTTCAAGATACGCAGTATTTT
cdr3_aa: CSGGGTSGELVQDTQYF

j_call: TRBJ1-6
d_call: NA
clone_size: NA
v_call: TRBV9
cdr3_nt: TGTGCCAGCAGCGTAGTGGCGGATAATTCACCCCTCCACTTT
cdr3_aa: CASSVVADNSPLHF

j_call: TRBJ2-7
d_call: TRBD1
clone_size: NA
v_call: TRBV30
cdr3_nt: TGTGCCTGGAGTGACCCGGGACAGGGGGCAAGGGAGCAGTACTTC
cdr3_aa: CAWSDPGQGAREQYF

j_call: TRBJ1-1
d_call: NA
clone_size: NA
v_call: TRBV28
cdr3_nt: TGTGCCAGCAAGGGGGAGGTTACGAACACTGAAGCTTTCTTT
cdr3_aa: CASKGEVTNTEAFF

j_call: TRBJ1-2
d_call: NA
clone_size: NA
v_call: TRBV18
cdr3_nt: TGTGCCAGCTCACCATCGCAGGGGTACTATGGCTACACCTTC
cdr3_aa: CASSPSQGYYGYTF

j_call: TRBJ2-7
d_call: TRBD1
clone_size: NA
v_call: TRBV25-1
cdr3_nt: TGTGCCAGCAGGACCCGGACAGGGGACGCTTACGAGCAGTACTTC
cdr3_aa: CASRTRTGDAYEQYF

j_call: TRBJ1-2
d_call: NA
clone_size: few
v_call: TRBV4-2
cdr3_nt: TGTGCCAGCAGCTCCGAGGGGGGTGGGGACTATGGCTACACCTTC
cdr3_aa: CASSSEGGGDYGYTF

j_call: TRBJ2-7
d_call: TRBD2
clone_size: NA
v_call: TRBV2
cdr3_nt: TGTGCCAGCAGTGAAGCCGCTCGGGGGGTCGGGCAGTACTTC
cdr3_aa: CASSEAARGVGQYF

j_call: TRBJ2-1
d_call: NA
clone_size: NA
v_call: TRBV6-5
cdr3_nt: TGTGCCAGCAGGGCTGGTGGGGGGCCTCACAATGAGCAGTTCTTC
cdr3_aa: CASRAGGGPHNEQFF

j_call: TRBJ2-7
d_call: TRBD2
clone_size: NA
v_call: TRBV30
cdr3_nt: TGTGCCTGGAGCGGCGGGACTAGCGGGGGGCCCTTTCGTCGCGAGCAGTACTTC
cdr3_aa: CAWSGGTSGGPFRREQYF

j_call: TRBJ1-1
d_call: TRBD1
clone_size: few
v_call: TRBV5-1
cdr3_nt: TGCGCCAGCAGCTCCTTTACGACAGGGGGCGGCACTGAAGCTTTCTTT
cdr3_aa: CASSSFTTGGGTEAFF

j_call: TRBJ1-2
d_call: NA
clone_size: NA
v_call: TRBV19
cdr3_nt: TGTGCCAGTAGTATAAGACGGGACCGCGCAACCAACAACTATGGCTACACCTTC
cdr3_aa: CASSIRRDRATNNYGYTF

j_call: TRBJ1-1
d_call: NA
clone_size: NA
v_call: TRBV5-6
cdr3_nt: TGTGCCAGCGGCCTAGGGGGGCGCGACACTGAAGCTTTCTTT
cdr3_aa: CASGLGGRDTEAFF

j_call: TRBJ2-2
d_call: TRBD2
clone_size: NA
v_call: TRBV7-2
cdr3_nt: TGTGCCAGCAGCCTAACTAGCGGGGCGGCCGGGGAGCTGTTTTTT
cdr3_aa: CASSLTSGAAGELFF

j_call: TRBJ1-4
d_call: NA
clone_size: NA
v_call: TRBV30
cdr3_nt: TGTGCCTGTACCCACGATGAAAAACTGTTTTTT
cdr3_aa: CACTHDEKLFF

j_call: TRBJ2-7
d_call: NA
clone_size: NA
v_call: TRBV4-1
cdr3_nt: TGCGCCAGCAGCCAAGATAAAGGCCGCTACGAGCAGTACTTC
cdr3_aa: CASSQDKGRYEQYF

j_call: TRBJ2-7
d_call: TRBD1
clone_size: NA
v_call: TRBV13
cdr3_nt: TGTGCCAGCAGTGGGACAGGGGGAGGTGTCGAGCAGTACTTC
cdr3_aa: CASSGTGGGVEQYF

j_call: TRBJ1-2
d_call: TRBD1
clone_size: NA
v_call: TRBV25-1
cdr3_nt: TGTGCCAGCAGCGCCCCCGGGACAGGGAGAAGCTATGGCTACACCTTC
cdr3_aa: CASSAPGTGRSYGYTF

j_call: TRBJ2-2
d_call: NA
clone_size: NA
v_call: TRBV7-8
cdr3_nt: TGTGCCAGCAGCCGCATGGGATACACCGGGGAGCTGTTTTTT
cdr3_aa: CASSRMGYTGELFF